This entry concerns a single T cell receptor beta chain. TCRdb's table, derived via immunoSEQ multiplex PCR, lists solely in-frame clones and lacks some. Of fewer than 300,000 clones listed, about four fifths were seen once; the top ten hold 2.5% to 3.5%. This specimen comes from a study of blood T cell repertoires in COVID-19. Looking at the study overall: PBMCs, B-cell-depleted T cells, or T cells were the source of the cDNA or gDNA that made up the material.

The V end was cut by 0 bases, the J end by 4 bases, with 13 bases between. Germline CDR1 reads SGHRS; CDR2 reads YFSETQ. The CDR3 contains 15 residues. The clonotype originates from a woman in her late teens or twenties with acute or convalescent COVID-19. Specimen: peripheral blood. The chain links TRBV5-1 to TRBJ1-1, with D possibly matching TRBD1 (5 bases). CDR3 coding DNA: TGCGCCAGCAGCTTGGACGGGACTACGGGCACTGAAGCTTTCTTT. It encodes CASSLDGTTGTEAFF. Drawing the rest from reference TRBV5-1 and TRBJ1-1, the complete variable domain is KAGVTQTPRYLIKTRGQQVTLSCSPISGHRSVSWYQQTPGQGLQFLFEYFSETQRNKGNFPGRFSGRQFSNSRSEMNVSTLELGDSALYLCASSLDGTTGTEAFFGQGTRLTVV.